This T cell receptor (beta chain) stems from a study of blood T cell repertoires in COVID-19. CDR1 and CDR2 from the germline V gene are ENHRY and SYGVKD. The CDR3 has 13 residues. Trimming took off 2 bases at V and 6 bases at J, with 9 bases between the two ends. Original methodology: Estimation of nucleated cell counts relied on the amplification of reference gene primers. Repertoires were generated with immunoSEQ multiplex PCR, while TCRdb's copy carries only in-frame clones and drops some. V, J and clone size reflect that table, while D and trimming were determined from the DNA. The table has about 230,000 clones, roughly 79% seen once.

This receptor was identified in an elderly woman with COVID-19, enrolled during active disease. J is TRBJ2-3 and V is TRBV10-3, with D possibly being TRBD1 (5 bases). Sequencing was carried out using peripheral blood. The CDR3 region is CAISETGGDTQYF. The CDR3 nucleotides are TGTGCCATCAGTGAGACAGGTGGGGATACGCAGTATTTT.